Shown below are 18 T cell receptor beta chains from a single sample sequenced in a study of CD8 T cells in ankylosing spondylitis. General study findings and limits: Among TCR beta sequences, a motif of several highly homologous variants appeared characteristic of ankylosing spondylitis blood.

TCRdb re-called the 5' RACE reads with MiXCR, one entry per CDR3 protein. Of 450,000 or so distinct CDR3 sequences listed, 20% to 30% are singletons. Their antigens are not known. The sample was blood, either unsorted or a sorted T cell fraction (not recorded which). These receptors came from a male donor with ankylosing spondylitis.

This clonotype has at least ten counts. The CDR3 reads CATSDGATYNEQFF. The DNA for the CDR3 is TGTGCCACCAGTGACGGGGCCACCTACAATGAGCAGTTCTTC. V usage is TRBV24-1 and J usage is TRBJ2-1; possibly TRBD1 or TRBD2 for D (5 bases each). Germline values: CDR1 KGHDR, CDR2 SFDVKD. This CDR3 is 14 amino acids long. Deletions cut 4 bases from V and 2 bases from J, with 8 bases between.

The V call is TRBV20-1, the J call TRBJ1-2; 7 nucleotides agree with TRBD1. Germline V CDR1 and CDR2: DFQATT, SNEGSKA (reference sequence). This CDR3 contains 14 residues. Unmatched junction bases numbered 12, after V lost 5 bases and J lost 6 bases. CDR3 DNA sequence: TGCAGTGCTTCCCAGGGGGGGAGTTTAAATGGCTACACCTTC. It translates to CSASQGGSLNGYTF.

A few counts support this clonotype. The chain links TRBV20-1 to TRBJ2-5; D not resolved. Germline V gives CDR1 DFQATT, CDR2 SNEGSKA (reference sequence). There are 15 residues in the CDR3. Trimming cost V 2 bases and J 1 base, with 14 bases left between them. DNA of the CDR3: TGCAGTGCTAGAAATCCGGCAGGATTCCAAGAGACCCAGTACTTC. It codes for CSARNPAGFQETQYF.

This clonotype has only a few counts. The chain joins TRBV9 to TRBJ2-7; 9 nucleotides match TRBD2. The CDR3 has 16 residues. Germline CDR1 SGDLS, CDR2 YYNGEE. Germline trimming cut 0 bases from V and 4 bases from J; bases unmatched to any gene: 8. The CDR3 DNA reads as TGTGCCAGCAGCGTAGATCTTGCGGGAGGGCCGTACGAGCAGTACTTC. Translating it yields CASSVDLAGGPYEQYF. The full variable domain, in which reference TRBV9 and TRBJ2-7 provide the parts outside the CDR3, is DSGVTQTPKHLITATGQRVTLRCSPRSGDLSVYWYQQSLDQGLQFLIQYYNGEERAKGNILERFSAQQFPDLHSELNLSSLELGDSALYFCASSVDLAGGPYEQYFGPGTRLTVT.

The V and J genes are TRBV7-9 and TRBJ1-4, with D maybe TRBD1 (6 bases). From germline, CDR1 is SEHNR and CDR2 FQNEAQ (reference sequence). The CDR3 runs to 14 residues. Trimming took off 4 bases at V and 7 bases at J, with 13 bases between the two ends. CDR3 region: CASSSDRSGEKLFF. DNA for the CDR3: TGTGCCAGCAGCTCAGACAGGTCTGGTGAAAAACTGTTTTTT.

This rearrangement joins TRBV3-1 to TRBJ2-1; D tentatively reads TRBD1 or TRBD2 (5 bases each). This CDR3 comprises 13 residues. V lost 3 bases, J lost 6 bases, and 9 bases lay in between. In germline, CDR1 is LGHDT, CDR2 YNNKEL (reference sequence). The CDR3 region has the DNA TGTGCCAGCAGCCACTCCGGGACCAATGAGCAGTTCTTC. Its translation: CASSHSGTNEQFF.

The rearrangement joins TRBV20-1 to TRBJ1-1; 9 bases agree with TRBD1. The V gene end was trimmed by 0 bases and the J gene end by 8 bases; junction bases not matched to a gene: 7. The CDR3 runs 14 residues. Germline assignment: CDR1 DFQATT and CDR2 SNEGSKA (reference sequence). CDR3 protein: CSARDLAQGAEAFF. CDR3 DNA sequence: TGCAGTGCTAGAGATTTGGCACAGGGGGCGGAAGCTTTCTTT.

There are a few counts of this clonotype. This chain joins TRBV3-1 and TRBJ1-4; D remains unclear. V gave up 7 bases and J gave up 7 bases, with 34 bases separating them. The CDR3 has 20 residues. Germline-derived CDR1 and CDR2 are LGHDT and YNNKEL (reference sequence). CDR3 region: CASNSRRRIPMSQLGEKLFF. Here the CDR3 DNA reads TGTGCCAGCAACTCAAGAAGGAGGATCCCCATGAGCCAACTTGGTGAAAAACTGTTTTTT.

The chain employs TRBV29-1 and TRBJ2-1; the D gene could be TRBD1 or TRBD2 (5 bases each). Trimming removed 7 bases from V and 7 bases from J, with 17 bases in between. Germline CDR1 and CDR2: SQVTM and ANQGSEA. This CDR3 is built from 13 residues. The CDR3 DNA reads TGCAGCGCCCGGGACCTAAGGTGGAATGAGCAGTTCTTC. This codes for CSARDLRWNEQFF.

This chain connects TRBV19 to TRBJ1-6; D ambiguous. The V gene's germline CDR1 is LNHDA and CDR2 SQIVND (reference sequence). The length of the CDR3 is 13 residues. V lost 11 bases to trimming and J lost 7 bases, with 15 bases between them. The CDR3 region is CAGSTTFNSPLHF. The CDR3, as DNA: TGTGCCGGGAGCACCACCTTCAATTCACCCCTCCACTTT.

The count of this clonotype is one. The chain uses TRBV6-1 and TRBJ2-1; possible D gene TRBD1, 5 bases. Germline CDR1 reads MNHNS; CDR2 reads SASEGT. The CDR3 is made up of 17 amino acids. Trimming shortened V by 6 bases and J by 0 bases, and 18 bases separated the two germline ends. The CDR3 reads CASRADRGLPSYNEQFF. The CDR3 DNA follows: TGTGCCAGCAGGGCTGACAGAGGTTTACCCTCCTACAATGAGCAGTTCTTC.

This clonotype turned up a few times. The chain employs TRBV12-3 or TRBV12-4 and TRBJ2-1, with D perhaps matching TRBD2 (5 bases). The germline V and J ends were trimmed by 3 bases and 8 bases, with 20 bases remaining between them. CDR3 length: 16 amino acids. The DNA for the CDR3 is TGTGCCAGCAGTTTCGGGAAAGGCATTGGAACCGATGAGCAGTTCTTC. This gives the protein CASSFGKGIGTDEQFF.

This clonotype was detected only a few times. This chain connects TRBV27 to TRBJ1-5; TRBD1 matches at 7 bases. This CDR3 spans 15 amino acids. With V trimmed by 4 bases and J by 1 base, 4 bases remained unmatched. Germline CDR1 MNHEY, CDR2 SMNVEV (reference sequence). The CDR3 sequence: CASSSRTGSNQPQHF. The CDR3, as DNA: TGTGCCAGCAGTTCCCGGACAGGAAGCAATCAGCCCCAGCATTTT.

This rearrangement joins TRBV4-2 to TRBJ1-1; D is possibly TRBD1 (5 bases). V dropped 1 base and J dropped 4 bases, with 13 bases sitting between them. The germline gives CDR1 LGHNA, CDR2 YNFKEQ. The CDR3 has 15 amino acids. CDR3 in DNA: TGTGCCAGCAGCCAAGTTTCCCCTGGGGGCACTGAAGCTTTCTTT. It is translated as CASSQVSPGGTEAFF.

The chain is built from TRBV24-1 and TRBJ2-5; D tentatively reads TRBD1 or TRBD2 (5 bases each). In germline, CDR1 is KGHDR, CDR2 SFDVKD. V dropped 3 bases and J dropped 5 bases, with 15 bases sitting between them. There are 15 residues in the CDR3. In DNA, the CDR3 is TGTGCCACCAGTGATCGGGACCTACCGGGGGAGACCCAGTACTTC. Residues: CATSDRDLPGETQYF.

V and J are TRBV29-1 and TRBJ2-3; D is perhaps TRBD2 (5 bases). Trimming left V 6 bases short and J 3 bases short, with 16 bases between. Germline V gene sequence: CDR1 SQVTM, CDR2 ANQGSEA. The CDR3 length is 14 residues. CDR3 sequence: CSVGRLLGTDTQYF. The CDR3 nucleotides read TGCAGCGTCGGACGGCTACTAGGGACAGATACGCAGTATTTT.

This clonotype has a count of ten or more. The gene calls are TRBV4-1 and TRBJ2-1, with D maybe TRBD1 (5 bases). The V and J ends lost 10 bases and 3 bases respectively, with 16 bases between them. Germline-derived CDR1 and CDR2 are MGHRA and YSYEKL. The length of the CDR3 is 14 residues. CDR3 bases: TGCGCCACCAGGGTGGCGTCGGGCTACAATGAGCAGTTCTTC. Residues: CATRVASGYNEQFF.

The CDR3 sequence is CASSLSGDAGNTIYF. The CDR3 region has the DNA TGCGCCAGCAGCCTGTCAGGGGACGCAGGAAACACCATATATTTT. The chain has TRBV5-1 and TRBJ1-3; a possible D gene is TRBD1 (6 bases). The CDR3 is made up of 15 amino acids. CDR1 and CDR2 (germline): SGHRS, YFSETQ. V was trimmed by 4 bases and J by 4 bases, leaving 15 bases between them.